This T cell receptor (beta chain) was captured in a study of synovial regulatory T cells in juvenile arthritis. Sequenced by immunoSEQ multiplex PCR; TCRdb stores in-frame clones only, minus some. The sample totals just under 10,000 clones. CDR1 and CDR2 (germline): MDHEN, SYDVKM. The CDR3 is 15 residues long. There is no recorded DNA. The chain recombines TRBV28 with TRBJ2-1; TCRdb names TRBD2, which stays unverified in the absence of DNA. The sequence was collected from a donor aged 2-30 years with juvenile idiopathic arthritis. What was sequenced was Treg cells from blood. Regarding subset: remaining (HLA-DR-negative) circulating blood Treg cells. The CDR3 protein is CASSPLAGDPNEQFF. The full variable domain, with the rest looked up from reference TRBV28 and TRBJ2-1, is DVKVTQSSRYLVKRTGEKVFLECVQDMDHENMFWYRQDPGLGLRLIYFSYDVKMKEKGDIPEGYSVSREKKERFSLILESASTNQTSMYLCASSPLAGDPNEQFFGPGTRLTVL.